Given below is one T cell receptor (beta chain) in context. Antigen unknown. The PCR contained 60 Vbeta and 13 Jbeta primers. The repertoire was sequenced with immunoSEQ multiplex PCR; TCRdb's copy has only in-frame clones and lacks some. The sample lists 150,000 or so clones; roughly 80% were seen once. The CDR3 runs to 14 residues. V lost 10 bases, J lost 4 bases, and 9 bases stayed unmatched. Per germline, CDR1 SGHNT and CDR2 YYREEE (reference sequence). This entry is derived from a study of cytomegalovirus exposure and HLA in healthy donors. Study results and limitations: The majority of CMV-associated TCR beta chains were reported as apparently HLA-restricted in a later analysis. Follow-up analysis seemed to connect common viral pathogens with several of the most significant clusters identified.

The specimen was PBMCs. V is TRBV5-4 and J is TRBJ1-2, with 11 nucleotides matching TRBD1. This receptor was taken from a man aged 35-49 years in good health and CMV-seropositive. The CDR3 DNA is TGTGCCGTCGGGGCGGACAGGGGGCGCTATGGCTACACCTTC. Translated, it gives CAVGADRGRYGYTF.